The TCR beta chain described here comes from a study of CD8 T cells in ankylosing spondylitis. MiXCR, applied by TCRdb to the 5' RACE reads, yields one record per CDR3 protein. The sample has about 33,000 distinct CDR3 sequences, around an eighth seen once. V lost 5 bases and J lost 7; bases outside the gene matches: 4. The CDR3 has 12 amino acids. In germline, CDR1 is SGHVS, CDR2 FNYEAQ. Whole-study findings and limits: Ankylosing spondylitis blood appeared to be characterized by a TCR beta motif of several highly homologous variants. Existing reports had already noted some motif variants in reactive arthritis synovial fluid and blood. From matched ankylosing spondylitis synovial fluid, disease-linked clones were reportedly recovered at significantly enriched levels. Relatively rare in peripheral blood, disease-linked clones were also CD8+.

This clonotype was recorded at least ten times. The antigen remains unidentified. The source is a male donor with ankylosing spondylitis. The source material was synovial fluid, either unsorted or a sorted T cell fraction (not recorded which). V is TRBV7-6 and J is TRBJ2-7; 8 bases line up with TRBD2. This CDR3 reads CASSAGTREQYF. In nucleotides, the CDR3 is TGTGCCAGCAGCGCCGGGACTAGGGAGCAGTACTTC.